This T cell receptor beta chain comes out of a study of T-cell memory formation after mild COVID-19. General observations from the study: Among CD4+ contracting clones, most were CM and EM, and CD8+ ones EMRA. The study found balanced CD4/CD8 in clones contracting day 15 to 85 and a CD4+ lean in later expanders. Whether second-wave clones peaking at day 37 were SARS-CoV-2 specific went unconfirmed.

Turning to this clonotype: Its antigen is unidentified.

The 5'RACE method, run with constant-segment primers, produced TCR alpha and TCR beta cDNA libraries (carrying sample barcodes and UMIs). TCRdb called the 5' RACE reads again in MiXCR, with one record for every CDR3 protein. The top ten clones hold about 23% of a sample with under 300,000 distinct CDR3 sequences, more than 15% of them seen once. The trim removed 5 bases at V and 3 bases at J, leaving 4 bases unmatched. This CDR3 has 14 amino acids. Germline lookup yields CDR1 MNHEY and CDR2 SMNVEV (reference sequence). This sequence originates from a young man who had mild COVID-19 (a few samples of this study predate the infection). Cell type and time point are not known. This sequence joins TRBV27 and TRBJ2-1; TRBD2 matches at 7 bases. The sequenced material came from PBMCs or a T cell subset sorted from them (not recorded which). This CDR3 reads CASSAGDVYNEQFF. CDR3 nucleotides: TGTGCCAGCAGTGCGGGGGACGTCTACAATGAGCAGTTCTTC.